Shown below are 20 T cell receptor beta chains from a single sample sequenced in a study of cytomegalovirus exposure and HLA in healthy donors. The study ran its PCR with 60 Vbeta and 13 Jbeta primers. Data came from immunoSEQ multiplex PCR; TCRdb stores just in-frame clones and leaves some out. The sample yields more than 200,000 clones, almost 80% seen once. Sequenced: PBMCs. These receptors all come from a man aged 18 to 35 in good health and CMV-seronegative.

The chain combines TRBV5-6 with TRBJ2-7; D is possibly TRBD2 (5 bases). The V end lost 4 bases, the J end lost 4 bases, and 12 bases lay between the germline ends. The CDR3 contains 13 residues. Looked up from germline, CDR1 is SGHDT and CDR2 is YYEEEE. This CDR3 is CASSPRGGYEQYF. CDR3 nucleotide sequence: TGTGCCAGCAGCCCCCGAGGCGGGTACGAGCAGTACTTC.

The rearrangement links TRBV12-5 to TRBJ2-1; D not certain. Per germline, CDR1 LGHNT and CDR2 FRNRAP. V shed 1 base and J shed 5 bases, with 12 bases lying between them. This CDR3 comprises 15 residues. CDR3 coding DNA: TGTGCTAGTGGTTTGGGGCAAACCAACAACAATGAGCAGTTCTTC. It translates to CASGLGQTNNNEQFF.

This clone has only one observation. J is TRBJ2-7 and V is TRBV5-1; 7 bases line up with TRBD1. The CDR3 extends over 14 amino acids. CDR1 is SGHRS, CDR2 YFSETQ, per germline. V lost 0 bases, J lost 4 bases, and 4 bases stayed unmatched. CDR3 DNA sequence: TGCGCCAGCAGCTTGGCCGGGACAGATTACGAGCAGTACTTC. As protein: CASSLAGTDYEQYF.

The V gene is TRBV7-2, the J gene TRBJ2-7, with 8 bases that match TRBD2. This CDR3 has 13 amino acids. Germline-derived CDR1 and CDR2 are SGHTA and FQGNSA. Trimming took 4 bases from V and 2 from J; bases not matched to a gene: 1. CDR3 amino acids: CASSSGLAYEQYF. CDR3 DNA sequence: TGTGCCAGCAGCTCGGGACTAGCCTACGAGCAGTACTTC.

J is TRBJ2-7 and V is TRBV7-9; 10 bases are a match to TRBD1. Germline assignment: CDR1 SEHNR and CDR2 FQNEAQ (reference sequence). CDR3 length equals 15 residues. J gave up 7 bases and V 4 bases, and 10 bases lay outside the gene matches. The CDR3 DNA is TGTGCCAGCAGCTCCGGGACAGGGGTCAGTCGGGAGCAGTACTTC. Protein product: CASSSGTGVSREQYF.

The chain couples TRBV5-1 to TRBJ2-2; 7 nucleotides align to TRBD2. The length of the CDR3 is 15 residues. With 4 bases clipped from V and 8 bases from J, the junction kept 11 bases outside the gene matches. Germline V gene data show CDR1 as SGHRS and CDR2 as YFSETQ. The CDR3 DNA reads as TGCGCCAGCAGCCCGATCGGACGGGAGGCGGGGGAGCTGTTTTTT. Residues: CASSPIGREAGELFF.

V gene TRBV19 combines with J gene TRBJ1-1; a weak D match, TRBD1 (5 bases). The germline V gene has CDR1 LNHDA and CDR2 SQIVND (reference sequence). The V gene lost 6 bases and the J gene lost 6 bases, with 14 bases spanning the gap. The CDR3 is 13 residues long. The CDR3 reads CASRAGSASEAFF. CDR3 DNA: TGTGCCAGTAGGGCAGGGTCAGCCTCTGAAGCTTTCTTT.

This clone was seen only a few times. This chain links TRBV25-1 with TRBJ2-5, with 11 bases fitting TRBD1. With 6 bases clipped from V and 3 bases from J, the junction kept 6 bases outside the gene matches. In germline, CDR1 is MGHDK, CDR2 SYGVNS. The CDR3 runs to 15 residues. DNA of the CDR3: TGTGCCAGCAGCGTACCGGGACAGGGGGAAGAGACCCAGTACTTC. Amino acid sequence: CASSVPGQGEETQYF.

The V and J genes are TRBV7-8 and TRBJ1-2, with 9 bases identical to TRBD1. Germline CDR1 SGHVS, CDR2 FQNEAQ. This CDR3 has 16 residues. V was pared by 3 bases and J by 8 bases, with 13 bases of the junction left unmatched. The chain's CDR3 is CASSLDPGQGMRGYTF. The DNA for the CDR3 is TGTGCCAGCAGCTTGGACCCGGGACAGGGAATGCGGGGCTACACCTTC.

This chain links TRBV19 with TRBJ1-5; 7 bases are shared with TRBD1. Germline CDR1 and CDR2: LNHDA and SQIVND (reference sequence). The trim removed 10 bases at V and 0 bases at J, leaving 3 bases unmatched. This CDR3 comprises 13 residues. CDR3 coding DNA: TGTGCCACTACAGGGGATAGCAATCAGCCCCAGCATTTT. Its protein is CATTGDSNQPQHF. Combining the CDR3 with reference TRBV19 and TRBJ1-5 gives the whole variable domain DGGITQSPKYLFRKEGQNVTLSCEQNLNHDAMYWYRQDPGQGLRLIYYSQIVNDFQKGDIAEGYSVSREKKESFPLTVTSAQKNPTAFYLCATTGDSNQPQHFGDGTRLSIL.

The chain joins TRBV18 to TRBJ2-3, with D possibly TRBD1 on 5 matching bases. V shed 1 base and J shed 9 bases, with 8 bases lying between them. The CDR3 has 12 residues. CDR1 and CDR2 from the germline V gene are KGHSH and LQKENI. The CDR3 DNA reads as TGTGCCAGCTCACCACAGGGGCGGACGCAGTATTTT. As protein: CASSPQGRTQYF.

V gene TRBV9 combines with J gene TRBJ2-7; 9 bases fit TRBD2. Germline V gives CDR1 SGDLS, CDR2 YYNGEE. This CDR3 has 15 amino acids. With 0 bases clipped from V and 2 bases from J, the junction kept 3 bases outside the gene matches. The CDR3 bases are TGTGCCAGCAGCGTAGCGGCTAGCGGGGCCTACGAGCAGTACTTC. It encodes CASSVAASGAYEQYF.

The chain recombines TRBV30 with TRBJ1-3, with D unresolved. The CDR3 consists of 15 residues. Trimming removed 2 bases from V and 0 bases from J, with 11 bases in between. Germline V CDR1 and CDR2: GTSNPN, SVGIG (reference sequence). The chain's CDR3 is CAWSLRDYSGNTIYF. CDR3 nucleotides: TGTGCCTGGAGTCTCCGGGATTACTCTGGAAACACCATATATTTT.

J is TRBJ2-2 and V is TRBV5-4; D may be TRBD1 (6 bases). The germline V and J ends were trimmed by 8 bases and 7 bases, with 27 bases remaining between them. The germline V gene has CDR1 SGHNT and CDR2 YYREEE (reference sequence). The CDR3 has 17 amino acids. The CDR3 here is CASTGPRGGTTGGELFF. CDR3 nucleotide sequence: TGTGCCAGTACAGGGCCTCGTGGCGGTACAACGGGCGGGGAGCTGTTTTTT.

About this clone: A junction boundary mismatches the germline segment, possibly from a read error. The chain recombines TRBV7-9 with TRBJ2-3; 11 bases agree with TRBD2. This CDR3 comprises 16 residues. CDR1 and CDR2 from the germline V gene are SEHNR and FQNEAQ (reference sequence). CDR3 region: CSSSSSGTSGDLAQYF. CDR3 nucleotides: TGTTCCAGCAGCTCAAGCGGGACTAGCGGAGACCTCGCGCAGTATTTT.

DNA of the CDR3: TGTGCCAGCTCACCACTGTTGTCCCTAGCGGGAAACACCGGGGAGCTGTTTTTT. This gives the protein CASSPLLSLAGNTGELFF. This chain links TRBV18 with TRBJ2-2, with TRBD2 matching over 9 bases. Trimming at V came to 1 base and at J to 2 bases, leaving 8 bases not matched to a gene. Germline CDR1 KGHSH, CDR2 LQKENI. The CDR3 extends over 18 amino acids.

J is TRBJ1-2 and V is TRBV5-1, with a weak D call TRBD1 (5 bases). Trimming cost V 4 bases and J 8 bases, with 15 bases left between them. The length of the CDR3 is 13 residues. Germline V gene sequence: CDR1 SGHRS, CDR2 YFSETQ. In DNA, the CDR3 is TGCGCCAGCAGCCTGGGGCGGGATCAAGGCTACACCTTC. It encodes CASSLGRDQGYTF.

The chain couples TRBV9 to TRBJ2-1, with 7 bases that match TRBD1. CDR1 and CDR2 from the germline V gene are SGDLS and YYNGEE. The CDR3 sequence is 12 residues long. V was pared by 0 bases and J by 14 bases, with 5 bases of the junction left unmatched. CDR3 loop: CASSVEGGDEFF. CDR3 DNA sequence: TGTGCCAGCAGCGTAGAAGGGGGCGACGAGTTCTTC.

As for this clone: This CDR3 is also generated by other DNA sequences in the sample. The J gene is TRBJ2-5, the V gene TRBV20-1; D remains unclear. The length of the CDR3 is 11 residues. CDR1 is DFQATT and CDR2 is SNEGSKA in the germline V gene (reference sequence). V lost 6 bases to trimming and J lost 2 bases, with 7 bases between them. The CDR3 bases are TGCAGTGCCCCGTTTCAAGAGACCCAGTACTTC. It specifies CSAPFQETQYF.

V is TRBV9 and J is TRBJ2-1; 7 nucleotides agree with TRBD2. With V trimmed by 0 bases and J by 8 bases, 8 bases remained unmatched. The CDR3 is 15 amino acids. CDR1 SGDLS and CDR2 YYNGEE come from the germline V gene. For the CDR3, the DNA is TGTGCCAGCAGCGTAGCTGCGACTAGCATCCATGAGCAGTTCTTC. This codes for CASSVAATSIHEQFF.